The following is a T cell receptor (beta chain) sequence with its context. This sample is part of a study of blood T cell repertoires in COVID-19. On the study more broadly: Sites across the United States, Italy and Spain contributed samples from acute and convalescent COVID-19. Sample material is recorded as cDNA or gDNA derived from T cells, B-cell-depleted T cells, or PBMCs.

Methods used by the authors: Estimates of nucleated cell counts were drawn from the amplification of reference gene primers. The method was immunoSEQ multiplex PCR; TCRdb's version includes in-frame clones alone and lacks a portion of them. That table is the source of V, J and clone size, and D and trimming were worked out from the DNA. The sample lists about 79,000 clones, around 89% seen once, with approximately 13% in the top ten. The CDR3 is made up of 15 amino acids. V was clipped by 3 bases and J by 0 bases, with 12 bases between them. CDR1 is MNHEY and CDR2 is SMNVEV in the germline V gene (reference sequence).

This sequence was found in a man aged 70 or older with active or convalescent COVID-19. The source material was peripheral blood. The chain employs TRBV27 and TRBJ2-7; D is perhaps TRBD2 (6 bases). CDR3 DNA sequence: TGTGCCAGCAGTTTGCGGGGCTACGCCTCCTACGAGCAGTACTTC. The encoded protein is CASSLRGYASYEQYF.